The 9 T cell receptor beta chains reported below all come from one sample, sequenced in a study of cytomegalovirus exposure and HLA in healthy donors. Assay used: immunoSEQ multiplex PCR; TCRdb lists only in-frame clones, some missing. The top ten hold more than 2% of the sample, which has some 100,000 clones, around nine tenths seen once. Sequenced material: PBMCs. The source of these receptors is a woman aged 18-35 years in good health and CMV-seronegative.

This chain links TRBV5-4 with TRBJ2-7; TRBD2 matches at 7 bases. V lost 2 bases, J lost 0 bases, and 14 bases stayed unmatched. There are 18 residues in the CDR3. Germline CDR1 and CDR2: SGHNT and YYREEE (reference sequence). For the CDR3, the DNA is TGTGCCAGCAGCTTCGGGGGAGGGGCCTCTGCGGGCTCCTACGAGCAGTACTTC. Amino acids: CASSFGGGASAGSYEQYF. The full variable domain, rest sourced from reference TRBV5-4 and TRBJ2-7, is ETGVTQSPTHLIKTRGQQVTLRCSSQSGHNTVSWYQQALGQGPQFIFQYYREEENGRGNFPPRFSGLQFPNYSSELNVNALELDDSALYLCASSFGGGASAGSYEQYFGPGTRLTVT.

This chain joins TRBV30 and TRBJ2-1; 9 nucleotides align to TRBD2. The germline gives CDR1 GTSNPN, CDR2 SVGIG (reference sequence). This CDR3 comprises 17 residues. With V trimmed by 0 bases and J by 2 bases, 8 bases remained unmatched. The CDR3 loop reads CAWSVSGGGVTYNEQFF. In DNA form, the CDR3 reads TGTGCCTGGAGTGTAAGTGGCGGGGGGGTCACCTACAATGAGCAGTTCTTC.

The chain uses TRBV6-1 and TRBJ1-2; 12 bases agree with TRBD1. The junction had 3 bases not matched to a gene; V was cut back by 3 bases and J by 4 bases. The germline CDR1 and CDR2 sequences are MNHNS and SASEGT. CDR3 length: 15 residues. The CDR3 sequence is CASSEEGQGAYGYTF. The CDR3 bases are TGTGCCAGCAGTGAGGAGGGACAGGGGGCCTATGGCTACACCTTC.

J is TRBJ2-5 and V is TRBV30, with D perhaps matching TRBD2 (6 bases). V was shortened by 4 bases and J by 5 bases, with 14 bases between the two germline ends. The CDR3 totals 13 residues. Germline loops: CDR1 GTSNPN, CDR2 SVGIG (reference sequence). CDR3 in amino acids: CAWNRAGWETQYF. CDR3 nucleotides: TGTGCCTGGAACCGGGCGGGGTGGGAGACCCAGTACTTC.

The J gene is TRBJ2-7, the V gene TRBV9, with TRBD2 as a possible D gene (6 bases). The germline V gene encodes CDR1 SGDLS and CDR2 YYNGEE. V was cut by 4 bases and J by 2 bases, with 16 bases left in between. This CDR3 contains 15 residues. This CDR3 is CASSPRGSGTYEQYF. Here the CDR3 DNA reads TGTGCCAGCAGCCCCCGGGGTAGCGGAACCTACGAGCAGTACTTC.

The chain employs TRBV28 and TRBJ2-5, with TRBD2 identical over 9 bases. The trim removed 7 bases at V and 2 bases at J, leaving 11 bases unmatched. Germline V lookup: CDR1 MDHEN, CDR2 SYDVKM. The CDR3 is 16 residues long. The CDR3 region has the DNA TGTGCCAGCACCTACGGCGGGGGGGTAACTCAAGAGACCCAGTACTTC. Its translation: CASTYGGGVTQETQYF.

The V call is TRBV1, the J call TRBJ1-3; the table names TRBD1, a call not compared with the DNA. TRBV1 is designated a pseudogene. The CDR3 runs to 14 residues. CDR3 sequence (DNA): TGCACCTCGAGCAGGCCGCACTCTGGAAACACCATATATTTT. It specifies CTSSRPHSGNTIYF.

The CDR3 protein is CASSPAAEYQETQYF. CDR3 sequence (DNA): TGTGCCAGCAGTCCCGCCGCGGAATACCAAGAGACCCAGTACTTC. This chain uses TRBV25-1 with TRBJ2-5; D is uncertain. Germline CDR1 and CDR2: MGHDK and SYGVNS. This CDR3 is 15 amino acids long. The V and J ends lost 5 bases and 0 bases respectively, with 13 bases between them. The full variable domain, in which reference TRBV25-1 and TRBJ2-5 provide the parts outside the CDR3, is EADIYQTPRYLVIGTGKKITLECSQTMGHDKMYWYQQDPGMELHLIHYSYGVNSTEKGDLSSESTVSRIRTEHFPLTLESARPSHTSQYLCASSPAAEYQETQYFGPGTRLLVL.

V and J are TRBV5-4 and TRBJ2-5, with 8 bases identical to TRBD2. This CDR3 spans 15 amino acids. V shed 3 bases, J shed 5 bases, and the junction held 9 bases outside the gene matches. CDR1 SGHNT and CDR2 YYREEE come from the germline V gene (reference sequence). CDR3 loop: CASSSGGAGVETQYF. CDR3 DNA sequence: TGTGCCAGCAGCTCCGGGGGGGCCGGCGTGGAGACCCAGTACTTC.